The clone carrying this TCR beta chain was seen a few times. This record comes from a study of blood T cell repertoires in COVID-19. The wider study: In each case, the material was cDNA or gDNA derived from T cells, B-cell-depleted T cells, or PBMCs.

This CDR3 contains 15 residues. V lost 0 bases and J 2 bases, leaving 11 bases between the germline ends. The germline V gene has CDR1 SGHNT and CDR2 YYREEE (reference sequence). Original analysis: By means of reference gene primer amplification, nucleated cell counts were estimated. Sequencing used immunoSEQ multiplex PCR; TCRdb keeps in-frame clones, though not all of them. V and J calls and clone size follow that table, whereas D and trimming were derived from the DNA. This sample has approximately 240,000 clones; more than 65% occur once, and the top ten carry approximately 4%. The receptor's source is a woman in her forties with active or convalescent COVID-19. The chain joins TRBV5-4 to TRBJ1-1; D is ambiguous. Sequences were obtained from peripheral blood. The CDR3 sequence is CASSLERAGNTEAFF. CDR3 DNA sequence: TGTGCCAGCAGCTTGGAAAGGGCGGGAAACACTGAAGCTTTCTTT.